The clone carrying this TCR beta chain was counted only a few times. Researchers ran the PCR with 60 Vbeta and 13 Jbeta primers. The repertoire was sequenced with immunoSEQ multiplex PCR; TCRdb's copy has only in-frame clones and lacks some. The table lists around 130,000 clones, around 66% of them singletons, with approximately 1.4% in the top ten. This sample is drawn from a study of cytomegalovirus exposure and HLA in healthy donors. Germline lookup yields CDR1 SEHNR and CDR2 FQNEAQ (reference sequence). Trimming stripped 3 bases from V and 4 bases from J, with 15 bases between. The CDR3 loop spans 15 amino acids.

This sequence joins TRBV7-9 and TRBJ1-2; D may be TRBD1 (5 bases). The clonotype was recovered from a man between 18 and 29 years old in good health and CMV-seronegative. The sample comprised PBMCs. DNA for the CDR3: TGTGCCAGCAGCTTGGAGAAGGGGACTTCCTATGGCTACACCTTC. Its translation: CASSLEKGTSYGYTF.